Listed below are T cell receptor beta chains from one sample, sequenced in a study of T cells in Graves' hyperthyroidism and ophthalmopathy. TCRdb re-analysed the multiplex PCR reads in MiXCR, keeping a single row per CDR3 protein. Among 530,000 or so distinct CDR3 sequences listed, around a quarter were seen once. Material for sequencing was blood. All receptors come from a woman in her twenties or thirties with Graves' ophthalmopathy. Both conserved end residues are part of each CDR3. D genes are given only for firm matches. Clone sizes are given selectively: once, few, many, or a class where the clone is expanded.

abundance	j_gene	d_gene	v_gene	CDR3nt	CDR3aa
many	TRBJ2-2	NA	TRBV20-1	TGCAGTGCCGGGACAAATGGCGCCGGGGAGCTGTTTTTT	CSAGTNGAGELFF
many	TRBJ2-2	NA	TRBV7-3	TGTGCCAGCAGCTTCCTAGAGAACACCGGGGAGCTGTTTTTT	CASSFLENTGELFF
many	TRBJ2-7	NA	TRBV7-2	TGTGCCAGCAGCTTAAATCCTCAATGGGAGCAGTACTTC	CASSLNPQWEQYF
NA	TRBJ2-7	TRBD2	TRBV27	TGTGCCAGCAGTCGTTACCCCTCGAATAGCGGGGGGCCTTCCCACGAGCAGTACTTC	CASSRYPSNSGGPSHEQYF
many	TRBJ2-2	NA	TRBV24-1	TGTGCCACTGGTCAGGGACTGGTGAACACCGGGGAGCTGTTTTTT	CATGQGLVNTGELFF
few	TRBJ2-7	TRBD2	TRBV20-1	TGCAGTGCTAGAGATCTAGCGGAGAGCTCCTACGAGCAGTACTTC	CSARDLAESSYEQYF
many	TRBJ1-3	TRBD1	TRBV19	TGTGCCAGTACCCCGACAGGGGCCGGAAACACCATATATTTT	CASTPTGAGNTIYF
NA	TRBJ2-2	NA	TRBV5-1	TGCGCCAGCAGCTTGGGGTCGGCGGGTCTAGCCGGGGAGCTGTTTTTT	CASSLGSAGLAGELFF
many	TRBJ2-5	TRBD2	TRBV11-2	TGTGCCAGCAGCCCACCCCCTGGGACTAGCGGGGGCACGGGGGAGACCCAGTACTTC	CASSPPPGTSGGTGETQYF
NA	TRBJ1-5	TRBD1	TRBV24-1	TGTGCCACCAGTGACCGATCCGGGACAGGGGAGAATCAGCCCCAGCATTTT	CATSDRSGTGENQPQHF
NA	TRBJ1-5	NA	TRBV19	TGTGCCAGTAGTATAATCGGCAGGCGTAATCAGCCCCAGCATTTT	CASSIIGRRNQPQHF
many	TRBJ1-3	TRBD1	TRBV27	TGTGCCAGCAGTGCGACAGGGGGCTCTGGAAACACCATATATTTT	CASSATGGSGNTIYF
many	TRBJ1-1	NA	TRBV29-1	TGCAGCGTACTAGGTGCACCCGCCCTGAACACTGAAGCTTTCTTT	CSVLGAPALNTEAFF
many	TRBJ1-2	NA	TRBV5-1	TGCGCCAGCAGCCCAACGGACCGGGTTGAAGTAGGTGGCTACACCTTC	CASSPTDRVEVGGYTF
few	TRBJ2-5	NA	TRBV12-3/TRBV12-4	TGTGCCAGCAGTTTGGACCCGGAGACCCAGTACTTC	CASSLDPETQYF
many	TRBJ1-5	NA	TRBV20-1	TGCAGTGCTACCAGGGTATTTGGGCCCCAGCATTTT	CSATRVFGPQHF